A selection of T cell receptor beta chains follows, all from one sample in a study of response to subunit inactivated influenza vaccine. Each CDR3 protein gets one entry after TCRdb re-called the RT-PCR reads with MiXCR. The data show 400,000 to 650,000 distinct CDR3 sequences, around 7.9% seen once. Sample: PBMCs from blood, taken roughly 24 months after vaccination. These receptors originate from a man aged 45 to 75 who received an inactivated influenza vaccine. The CDR3 runs from the conserved cysteine through the conserved F or W. Each record gives: J gene, V gene, CDR3 protein.

TRBJ2-7 | TRBV9 | CASSAIHVPGLLSNEQYF
TRBJ2-7 | TRBV20-1 | CSALKPGSTYEQYF
TRBJ2-1 | TRBV6-1 | CASRSIAGGNYNEQFF
TRBJ2-7 | TRBV28 | CASTPPGHPYEQYF
TRBJ1-2 | TRBV15 | CATSESGGYGYTF
TRBJ2-2 | TRBV12-3/TRBV12-4 | CASSFLEGVDTGELFF
TRBJ2-3 | TRBV6-6 | CASSLKGDTQYF
TRBJ2-5 | TRBV4-1 | CASSQPTGEETQYF
TRBJ2-3 | TRBV10-3 | CAISESSRSTDTQYF
TRBJ1-6 | TRBV20-1 | CSASPQGAYNSPLHF
TRBJ2-2 | TRBV10-3 | CATKLEAGELFF
TRBJ1-1 | TRBV5-1 | CASSLDPGQGKVAFF
TRBJ2-7 | TRBV6-1 | CASSEIHRSSYEQYF
TRBJ2-6 | TRBV7-9 | CASRPIDRPGANVLTF
TRBJ2-7 | TRBV20-1 | CSARPLSYEQYF
TRBJ2-1 | TRBV27 | CATRGLAGPNEQFF